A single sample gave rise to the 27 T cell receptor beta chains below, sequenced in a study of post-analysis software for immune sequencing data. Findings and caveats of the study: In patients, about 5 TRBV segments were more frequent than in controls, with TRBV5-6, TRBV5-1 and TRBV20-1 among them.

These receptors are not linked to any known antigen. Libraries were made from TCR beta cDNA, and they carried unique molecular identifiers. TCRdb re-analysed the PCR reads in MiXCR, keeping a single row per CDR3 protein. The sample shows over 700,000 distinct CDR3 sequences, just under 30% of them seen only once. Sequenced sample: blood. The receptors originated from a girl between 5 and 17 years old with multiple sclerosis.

The CDR3 loop is CASSLVGDSNQPQHF. The CDR3 DNA reads TGTGCCAGCAGCTTAGTAGGGGATAGCAATCAGCCCCAGCATTTT. J is TRBJ1-5 and V is TRBV7-2, with D perhaps TRBD1 (5 bases). Germline loops: CDR1 SGHTA, CDR2 FQGNSA. The CDR3 runs to 15 residues. V was clipped by 1 base and J by 0 bases, with 7 bases between them. Based on the CDR3 plus reference TRBV7-2 and TRBJ1-5, the full variable domain is GAGVSQSPSNKVTEKGKDVELRCDPISGHTALYWYRQSLGQGLEFLIYFQGNSAPDKSGLPSDRFSAERTGGSVSTLTIQRTQQEDSAVYLCASSLVGDSNQPQHFGDGTRLSIL.

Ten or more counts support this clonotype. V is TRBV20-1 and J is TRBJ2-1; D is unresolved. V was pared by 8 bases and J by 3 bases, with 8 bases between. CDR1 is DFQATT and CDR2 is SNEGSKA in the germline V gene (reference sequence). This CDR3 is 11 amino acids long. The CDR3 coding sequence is TGCAGTACTGTGGGCTACAATGAGCAGTTCTTC. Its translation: CSTVGYNEQFF.

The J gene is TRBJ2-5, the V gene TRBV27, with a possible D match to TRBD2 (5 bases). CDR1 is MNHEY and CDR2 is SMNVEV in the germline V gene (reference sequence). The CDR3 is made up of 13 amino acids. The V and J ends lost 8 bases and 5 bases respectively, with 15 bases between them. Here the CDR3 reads CASARGGRETQYF. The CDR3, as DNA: TGTGCCAGCGCTAGAGGAGGAAGGGAGACCCAGTACTTC.

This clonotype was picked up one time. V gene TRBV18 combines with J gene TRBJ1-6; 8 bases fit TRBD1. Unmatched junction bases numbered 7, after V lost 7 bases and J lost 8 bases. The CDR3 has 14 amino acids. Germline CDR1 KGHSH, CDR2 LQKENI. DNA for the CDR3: TGTGCCAGCTGGGGGGACAGGACGGATTCACCCCTCCACTTT. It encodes CASWGDRTDSPLHF.

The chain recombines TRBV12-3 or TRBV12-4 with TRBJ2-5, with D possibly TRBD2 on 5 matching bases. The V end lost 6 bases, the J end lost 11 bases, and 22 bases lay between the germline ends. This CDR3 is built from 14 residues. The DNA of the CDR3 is TGTGCCAGCAGCGCAGGCAGAGGGCTCGGGGAGCAGTACTTC. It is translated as CASSAGRGLGEQYF.

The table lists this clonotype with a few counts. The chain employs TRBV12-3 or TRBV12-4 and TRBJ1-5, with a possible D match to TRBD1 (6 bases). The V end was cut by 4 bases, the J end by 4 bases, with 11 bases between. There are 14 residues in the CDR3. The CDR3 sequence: CASSWTDPNQPQHF. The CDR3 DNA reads TGTGCCAGCAGTTGGACAGACCCAAATCAGCCCCAGCATTTT.

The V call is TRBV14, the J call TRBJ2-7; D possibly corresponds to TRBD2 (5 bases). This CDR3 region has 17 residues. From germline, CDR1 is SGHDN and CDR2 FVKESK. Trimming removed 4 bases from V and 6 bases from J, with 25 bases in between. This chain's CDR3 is CASSLRNRDPGGREQYF. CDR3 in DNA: TGTGCCAGCAGCCTACGCAATAGGGATCCAGGCGGGCGCGAGCAGTACTTC.

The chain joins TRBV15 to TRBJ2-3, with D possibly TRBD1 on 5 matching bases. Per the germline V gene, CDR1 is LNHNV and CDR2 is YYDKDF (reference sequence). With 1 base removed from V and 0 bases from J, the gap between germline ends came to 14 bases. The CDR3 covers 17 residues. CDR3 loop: CATSRVLAGSSTDTQYF. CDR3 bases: TGTGCCACCAGCAGAGTGTTGGCAGGGTCTAGCACAGATACGCAGTATTTT.

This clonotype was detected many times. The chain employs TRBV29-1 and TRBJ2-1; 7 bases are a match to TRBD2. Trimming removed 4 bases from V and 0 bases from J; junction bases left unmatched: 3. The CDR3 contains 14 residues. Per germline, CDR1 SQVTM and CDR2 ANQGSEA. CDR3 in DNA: TGCAGCGTTGGGGCTAGCGGCTCCTACAATGAGCAGTTCTTC. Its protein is CSVGASGSYNEQFF.

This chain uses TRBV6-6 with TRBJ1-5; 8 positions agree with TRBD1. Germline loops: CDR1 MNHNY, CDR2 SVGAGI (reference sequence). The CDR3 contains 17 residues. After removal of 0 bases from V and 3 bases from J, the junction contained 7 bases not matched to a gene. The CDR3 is CASSYSATGATNQPQHF. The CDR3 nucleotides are TGTGCCAGCAGTTACTCAGCGACAGGGGCAACCAATCAGCCCCAGCATTTT.

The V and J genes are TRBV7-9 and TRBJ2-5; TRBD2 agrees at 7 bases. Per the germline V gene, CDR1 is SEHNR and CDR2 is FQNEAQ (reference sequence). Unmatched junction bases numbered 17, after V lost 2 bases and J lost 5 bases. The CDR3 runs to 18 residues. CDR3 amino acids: CASSLSGLAGRVGETQYF. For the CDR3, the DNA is TGTGCCAGCAGCTTAAGTGGCTTAGCGGGTCGCGTTGGGGAGACCCAGTACTTC.

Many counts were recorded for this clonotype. The CDR3 region has the DNA TGTGCCAGCAGCGAGAATGAAAAACTGTTTTTT. Encoded protein: CASSENEKLFF. The gene calls are TRBV12-3 or TRBV12-4 and TRBJ1-4; D ambiguous. V was cut by 6 bases and J by 5 bases, with 4 bases left in between. This CDR3 is built from 11 residues.

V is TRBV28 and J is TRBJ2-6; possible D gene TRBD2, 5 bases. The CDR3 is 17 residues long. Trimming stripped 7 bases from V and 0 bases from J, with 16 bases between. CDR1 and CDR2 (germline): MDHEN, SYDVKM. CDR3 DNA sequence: TGTGCCAGCACCTCCGCAGCGGCAAGCTCTGGGGCCAACGTCCTGACTTTC. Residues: CASTSAAASSGANVLTF.

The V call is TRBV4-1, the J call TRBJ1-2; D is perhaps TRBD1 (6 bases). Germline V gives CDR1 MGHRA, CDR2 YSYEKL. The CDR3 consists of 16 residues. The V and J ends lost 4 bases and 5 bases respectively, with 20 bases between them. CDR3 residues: CASSRDGRGFGYGYTF. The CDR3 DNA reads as TGCGCCAGCAGCCGAGACGGCAGGGGATTTGGGTATGGCTACACCTTC.

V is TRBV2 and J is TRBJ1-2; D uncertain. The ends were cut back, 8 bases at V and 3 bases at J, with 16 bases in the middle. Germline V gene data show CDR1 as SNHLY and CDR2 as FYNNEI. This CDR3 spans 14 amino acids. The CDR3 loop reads CASGSARSYYGYTF. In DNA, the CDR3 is TGTGCCAGCGGTTCGGCCAGATCCTACTATGGCTACACCTTC.

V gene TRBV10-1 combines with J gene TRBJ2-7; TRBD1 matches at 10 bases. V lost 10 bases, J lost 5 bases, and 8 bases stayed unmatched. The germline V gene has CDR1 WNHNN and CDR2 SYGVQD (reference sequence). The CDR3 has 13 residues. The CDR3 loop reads CAIRTGGIHEQYF. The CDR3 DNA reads TGCGCCATACGGACAGGGGGAATCCACGAGCAGTACTTC.

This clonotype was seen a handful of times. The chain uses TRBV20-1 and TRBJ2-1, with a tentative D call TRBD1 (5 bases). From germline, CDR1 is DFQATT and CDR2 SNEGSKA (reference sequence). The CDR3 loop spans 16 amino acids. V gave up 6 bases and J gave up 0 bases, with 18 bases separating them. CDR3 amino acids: CSATRQPLTSYNEQFF. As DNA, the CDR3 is TGCAGTGCGACGAGACAGCCGCTCACCTCCTACAATGAGCAGTTCTTC.

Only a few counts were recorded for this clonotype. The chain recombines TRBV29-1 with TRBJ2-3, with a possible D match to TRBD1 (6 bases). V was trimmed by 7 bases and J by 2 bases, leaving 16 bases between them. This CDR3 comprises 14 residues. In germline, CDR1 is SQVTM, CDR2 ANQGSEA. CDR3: CSASQGFSTDTQYF. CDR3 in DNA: TGCAGCGCTTCACAGGGATTCTCCACAGATACGCAGTATTTT.

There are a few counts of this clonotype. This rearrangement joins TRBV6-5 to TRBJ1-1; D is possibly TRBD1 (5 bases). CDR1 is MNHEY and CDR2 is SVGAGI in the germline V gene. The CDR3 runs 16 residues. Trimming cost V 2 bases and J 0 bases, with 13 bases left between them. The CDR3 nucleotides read TGTGCCAGCAGTTACGGTTCAGGGTTAATGAACACTGAAGCTTTCTTT. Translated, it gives CASSYGSGLMNTEAFF.

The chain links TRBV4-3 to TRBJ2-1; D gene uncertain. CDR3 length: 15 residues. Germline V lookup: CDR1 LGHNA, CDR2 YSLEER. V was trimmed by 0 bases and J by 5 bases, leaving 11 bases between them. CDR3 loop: CASSQDPGPNNEQFF. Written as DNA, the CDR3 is TGCGCCAGCAGCCAAGATCCAGGACCTAACAATGAGCAGTTCTTC.

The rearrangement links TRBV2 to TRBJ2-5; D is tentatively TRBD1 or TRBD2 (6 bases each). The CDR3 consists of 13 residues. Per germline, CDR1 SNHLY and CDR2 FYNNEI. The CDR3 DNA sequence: TGTGCAGAGGGGGGCGGGGAGCAAGAGACCCAGTACTTC. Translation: CAEGGGEQETQYF.

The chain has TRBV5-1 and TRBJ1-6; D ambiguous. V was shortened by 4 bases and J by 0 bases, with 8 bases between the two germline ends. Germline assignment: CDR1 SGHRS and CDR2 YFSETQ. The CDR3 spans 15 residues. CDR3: CASSESGSYNSPLHF. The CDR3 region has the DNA TGCGCCAGCAGCGAGTCAGGCTCCTATAATTCACCCCTCCACTTT.

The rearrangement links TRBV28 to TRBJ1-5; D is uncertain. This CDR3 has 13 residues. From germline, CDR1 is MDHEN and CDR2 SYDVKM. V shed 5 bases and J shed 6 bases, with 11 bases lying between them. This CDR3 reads CASSRVDPQPQHF. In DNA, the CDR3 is TGTGCCAGCAGTCGGGTGGACCCTCAGCCCCAGCATTTT. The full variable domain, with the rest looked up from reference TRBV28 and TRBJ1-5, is DVKVTQSSRYLVKRTGEKVFLECVQDMDHENMFWYRQDPGLGLRLIYFSYDVKMKEKGDIPEGYSVSREKKERFSLILESASTNQTSMYLCASSRVDPQPQHFGDGTRLSIL.

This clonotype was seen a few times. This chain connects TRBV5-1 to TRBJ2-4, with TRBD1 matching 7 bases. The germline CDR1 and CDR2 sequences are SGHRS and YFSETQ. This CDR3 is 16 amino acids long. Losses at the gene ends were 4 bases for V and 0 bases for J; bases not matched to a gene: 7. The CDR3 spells CASSGGQSLAKNIQYF. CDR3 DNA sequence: TGCGCCAGCAGCGGGGGACAGTCGCTAGCCAAAAACATTCAGTACTTC.

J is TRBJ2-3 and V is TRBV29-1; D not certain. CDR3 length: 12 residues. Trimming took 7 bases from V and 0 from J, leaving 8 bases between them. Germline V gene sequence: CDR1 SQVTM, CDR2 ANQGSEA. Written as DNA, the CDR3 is TGCAGCGCTACCTCCAGCACAGATACGCAGTATTTT. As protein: CSATSSTDTQYF.

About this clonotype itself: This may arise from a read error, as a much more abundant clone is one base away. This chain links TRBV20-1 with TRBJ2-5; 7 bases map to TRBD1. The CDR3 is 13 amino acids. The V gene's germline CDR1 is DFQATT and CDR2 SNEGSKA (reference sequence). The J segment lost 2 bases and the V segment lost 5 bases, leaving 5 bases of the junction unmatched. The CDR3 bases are TGCAGTGCTGAGACAGGGTTTCAAGAGACCCAGTACTTC. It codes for CSAETGFQETQYF.

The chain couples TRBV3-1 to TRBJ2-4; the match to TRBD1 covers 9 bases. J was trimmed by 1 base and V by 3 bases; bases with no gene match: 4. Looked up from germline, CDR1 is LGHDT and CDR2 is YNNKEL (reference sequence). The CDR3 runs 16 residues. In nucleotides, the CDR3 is TGTGCCAGCAGCCAGGGACAGGGTTTTGCCAAAAACATTCAGTACTTC. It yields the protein CASSQGQGFAKNIQYF.